This record looks at one T cell receptor (beta chain) sequence and its context. The target antigen is unknown. The data originate from a study of shared clonotypes between healthy human individuals. Overall study results and limits: Enrolling few donors narrowed the genetic and exposure-history diversity that was represented.

All the donors were Caucasian adults who lived in Nashville, Tennessee. A CD45RA-negative memory subset and a CD45RA+ naive subset were separated from the CD4+ cells. This CDR3 is built from 14 residues. V was clipped by 6 bases and J by 6 bases; unmatched bases: 8. Germline V lookup: CDR1 SGHRS, CDR2 YFSETQ. Repertoires were generated with immunoSEQ multiplex PCR, while TCRdb's copy carries only in-frame clones and drops some. The data show approximately 620,000 clones, almost 97% seen once. This receptor was taken from a woman in her 30s in good health. This rearrangement joins TRBV5-1 to TRBJ2-7; 11 nucleotides agree with TRBD1. The sample taken for sequencing was naive CD4+ T cells sorted from blood. Subset of the sample: CD45RA+ positively selected. The CDR3 reads CASTSGTGGLEQYF. CDR3 DNA: TGCGCCAGCACCTCCGGGACAGGGGGGCTCGAGCAGTACTTC.